Shown below are 5 T cell receptor beta chains from a single sample sequenced in a study of T cell responses to AZD1222 COVID-19 vaccine listed by TCRdb under 2021. The time point label of this sample denotes: baseline before first vaccination. The sample's treatment or condition, from its label and the paper: meningococcal conjugate vaccine given as trial control. The method was the immunoSEQ multiplex PCR assay. Sourced from immuneACCESS, this table was stored by TCRdb with only in-frame sequences that have V and J called. A share of the clones is absent; for the studies checked, an unresolved V gene accounts for under half, and the remainder has no known explanation. The sample table holds about 93,000 clones, of which 85% to 90% were seen once. Roughly 2.8% of the sample is held by the ten biggest clonotypes. Sequencing was performed on peripheral blood, taken on day 0 of MenACWY control vaccination. The receptors originated from an adult in good health.

This clone was counted once. The rearrangement joins TRBV27 to TRBJ1-5; TRBD1 is a possible D gene (5 bases). The CDR3 loop spans 14 amino acids. CDR1 and CDR2 (germline): MNHEY, SMNVEV (reference sequence). Trimming pared 1 base from V and 4 bases from J, leaving 8 bases between. Here the CDR3 reads CASSLWGGNQPQHF. The CDR3, as DNA: TGTGCCAGCAGTTTATGGGGGGGAAATCAGCCCCAGCATTTT.

J is TRBJ1-1 and V is TRBV9; the match to TRBD1 covers 9 bases. V was clipped by 0 bases and J by 6 bases; unmatched bases: 3. CDR1 and CDR2 (germline): SGDLS, YYNGEE. The CDR3 consists of 14 residues. The chain's CDR3 is CASSVGDRDPEAFF. The CDR3 DNA reads as TGTGCCAGCAGCGTAGGGGACAGGGACCCTGAAGCTTTCTTT.

In its sample, this clone was seen a few times. The rearrangement uses TRBV15 and TRBJ2-7, with no clear D. CDR1 and CDR2 from the germline V gene are LNHNV and YYDKDF (reference sequence). The V gene lost 4 bases and the J gene lost 3 bases, with 13 bases spanning the gap. The length of the CDR3 is 14 residues. CDR3 coding DNA: TGTGCCACCAGCAAAGAGGCAGGCGGCTACGAGCAGTACTTC. Amino acids: CATSKEAGGYEQYF.

V usage is TRBV10-2 and J usage is TRBJ2-1; 8 nucleotides match TRBD2. This CDR3 spans 13 amino acids. Per germline, CDR1 WSHSY and CDR2 SAAADI. V gave up 5 bases and J gave up 10 bases; unmatched junction bases: 7. The CDR3 sequence is CASSSGLAREQFF. The CDR3 nucleotides read TGCGCCAGCAGTTCAGGACTAGCTCGAGAGCAGTTCTTC.

This chain uses TRBV11-3 with TRBJ2-1; TRBD2 matches 15 bases. Unmatched junction bases numbered 9, after V lost 5 bases and J lost 4 bases. The CDR3 runs 18 residues. The germline V gene encodes CDR1 SGHNT and CDR2 YENEEA. The CDR3 DNA reads as TGTGCCAGCAGCCCCTGGACTAGCGGGGGGGCCGGATACAATGAGCAGTTCTTC. It yields the protein CASSPWTSGGAGYNEQFF.